The clone carrying this T cell receptor beta chain was counted at least ten times. What it binds is not known. Via MiXCR, TCRdb re-called the 5' RACE reads, giving one row per CDR3 protein. The data show approximately 97,000 distinct CDR3 sequences, with approximately 14% seen just once and about 5.7% held by the top ten. The data stem from a study of early T cells in non-severe SARS-CoV-2 infection. Study context: Sequencing input comprised bulk RNA from unsorted whole blood; chain pairing was not available. Study-wide results and caveats: The matching step, a VDJdb search, favored anti-spike CD8 responses and missed private and CD4 specificities.

This CDR3 is 15 amino acids long. Trimming removed 1 base from V and 3 bases from J, with 10 bases in between. Germline CDR1 is LGHDT and CDR2 is YNNKEL (reference sequence). The J gene is TRBJ1-3, the V gene TRBV3-1; D may be TRBD1 (5 bases). The clonotype was recovered from an adult who was a healthcare worker with PCR-confirmed SARS-CoV-2 infection or an uninfected control (not recorded which). Sample: whole blood. CDR3 protein: CASSQVGHIGNTIYF. The DNA of the CDR3 is TGTGCCAGCAGCCAAGTAGGACATATTGGAAACACCATATATTTT.